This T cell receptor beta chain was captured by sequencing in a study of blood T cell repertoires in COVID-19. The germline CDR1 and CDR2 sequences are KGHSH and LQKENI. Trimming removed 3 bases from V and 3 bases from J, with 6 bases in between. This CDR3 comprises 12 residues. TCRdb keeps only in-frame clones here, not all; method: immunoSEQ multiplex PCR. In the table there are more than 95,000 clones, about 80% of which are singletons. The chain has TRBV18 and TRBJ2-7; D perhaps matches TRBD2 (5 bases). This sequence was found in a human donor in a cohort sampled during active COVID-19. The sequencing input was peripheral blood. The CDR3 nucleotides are TGTGCCAGCTCACCCGGGGACTACGAGCAGTACTTC. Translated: CASSPGDYEQYF.